What follows are 29 T cell receptor beta chains derived from one specimen sequenced in a study of T cells in Graves' hyperthyroidism and ophthalmopathy. The TCR beta CDR3 regions underwent amplification using RNA transcripts as the source. When the TCR CDR3 underwent first-round RT-PCR, the HTBI primer set was used. TCRdb reanalysed the multiplex PCR reads using MiXCR and keeps one entry per CDR3 protein. Of some 570,000 distinct CDR3 sequences in the sample, 12% to 15% are singletons; the top ten hold around 7%. The sample was blood. These receptors were taken from a woman between 18 and 29 years old with Graves' ophthalmopathy.

The table lists this clonotype with many counts. The chain links TRBV5-1 to TRBJ1-2, with D possibly TRBD1 on 6 matching bases. CDR1 is SGHRS, CDR2 YFSETQ, per germline. Trimming took 4 bases from V and 4 from J, leaving 11 bases between them. CDR3 length equals 13 residues. This CDR3 reads CASSADSLYGYTF. The CDR3 coding sequence is TGCGCCAGCAGCGCGGACAGCCTCTATGGCTACACCTTC.

This clonotype was counted many times. This sequence joins TRBV28 and TRBJ1-1; D may be TRBD1 (5 bases). The ends were cut back, 1 base at V and 7 bases at J, with 22 bases in the middle. Germline CDR1 is MDHEN and CDR2 is SYDVKM. The CDR3 has 17 residues. The CDR3 DNA reads as TGTGCCAGCAGTTTATTCGGGGGAGACTTCTCACCTTTTGAAGCTTTCTTT. Its translation is CASSLFGGDFSPFEAFF. The whole variable domain, remainder taken from reference TRBV28 and TRBJ1-1, is DVKVTQSSRYLVKRTGEKVFLECVQDMDHENMFWYRQDPGLGLRLIYFSYDVKMKEKGDIPEGYSVSREKKERFSLILESASTNQTSMYLCASSLFGGDFSPFEAFFGQGTRLTVV.

The CDR3 spells CSARDFLAGGVNEQFF. The CDR3 DNA reads TGCAGTGCTAGAGATTTTCTAGCGGGAGGGGTGAATGAGCAGTTCTTC. V is TRBV20-1 and J is TRBJ2-1; 12 bases fit TRBD2. Trimming took 0 bases from V and 7 from J; bases not matched to a gene: 7. CDR1 and CDR2 (germline): DFQATT, SNEGSKA (reference sequence). The CDR3 has 16 residues.

This clonotype was picked up a small number of times. The chain is built from TRBV25-1 and TRBJ1-1; D remains ambiguous. Trimming removed 3 bases from V and 6 bases from J, with 14 bases in between. Germline assignment: CDR1 MGHDK and CDR2 SYGVNS. The CDR3 contains 14 residues. The CDR3 region has the DNA TGTGCCAGCAGTGACCTGGACGGGCCCCCTGAAGCTTTCTTT. This encodes CASSDLDGPPEAFF.

This clonotype was counted ten times or more. This sequence joins TRBV11-2 and TRBJ2-1; a possible D gene is TRBD2 (6 bases). The CDR3 has 18 residues. Between the trimmed V and J ends, which lost 1 base and 0 bases, there was a span of 16 bases. CDR1 and CDR2 (germline): SGHAT, FQNNGV. CDR3: CASSLGSPAEGSYNEQFF. CDR3 coding DNA: TGTGCCAGCAGCTTAGGAAGTCCAGCGGAGGGCTCCTACAATGAGCAGTTCTTC.

This clonotype was seen more than once but under ten times. A read error may explain this, as a much larger clone is one base away. The rearrangement uses TRBV3-1 and TRBJ2-1, with TRBD2 matching over 9 bases. The CDR3 covers 17 residues. Germline V lookup: CDR1 LGHDT, CDR2 YNNKEL (reference sequence). J lost 8 bases, V lost 2 bases, and 13 bases had no gene match. CDR3 in DNA: TGTGCCAGCAGCCAAACTGGGTTAGCGGGAGTGTACGATGAGCAGTTCTTC. This gives the protein CASSQTGLAGVYDEQFF.

The V and J genes are TRBV5-4 and TRBJ2-2; 14 bases map to TRBD2. CDR3 size: 17 residues. V shed 4 bases, J shed 4 bases, and the junction held 6 bases outside the gene matches. Germline V gene data show CDR1 as SGHNT and CDR2 as YYREEE (reference sequence). CDR3 sequence reads: CASSPGLAGALTGELFF. Here the CDR3 DNA reads TGTGCCAGCAGCCCGGGACTAGCGGGAGCCCTCACCGGGGAGCTGTTTTTT.

The sample holds a few counts of this clonotype. The V and J genes are TRBV5-1 and TRBJ1-1, with TRBD1 matching 9 bases. The length of the CDR3 is 15 residues. Germline CDR1 reads SGHRS; CDR2 reads YFSETQ. V lost 4 bases to trimming and J lost 1 base; unmatched junction nucleotides: 5. In nucleotides, the CDR3 is TGCGCCAGCAGCCTACGGACAGGGGCGAACACTGAAGCTTTCTTT. Amino acid sequence: CASSLRTGANTEAFF.

This clonotype has a count of ten or more. This chain uses TRBV27 with TRBJ2-1; perhaps TRBD2 as D (5 bases). CDR3 length: 16 residues. Germline V CDR1 and CDR2: MNHEY, SMNVEV (reference sequence). V lost 3 bases, J lost 4 bases, and 16 bases lay in between. CDR3 in DNA: TGTGCCAGCAGTTTGGGAAAGCCGGGAAAATACAATGAGCAGTTCTTC. As protein: CASSLGKPGKYNEQFF.

This clonotype was seen at least ten times. This chain connects TRBV27 to TRBJ1-2, with D maybe TRBD1 (5 bases). Trimming left V 8 bases short and J 4 bases short, with 23 bases between. Per germline, CDR1 MNHEY and CDR2 SMNVEV (reference sequence). This CDR3 comprises 16 residues. The DNA of the CDR3 is TGTGCCAGCGGGGGGGACCGCCCAGGCTTTGGCTATGGCTACACCTTC. Residues: CASGGDRPGFGYGYTF.

This clonotype was seen ten or more times. The V gene is TRBV18, the J gene TRBJ1-3; D call uncertain. The CDR3 has 14 residues. Trimming removed 0 bases from V and 7 bases from J, with 10 bases in between. CDR1 is KGHSH, CDR2 LQKENI, per germline. The CDR3 sequence: CASSPPSGSNTIYF. As DNA, the CDR3 is TGTGCCAGCTCACCACCGTCCGGGTCTAACACCATATATTTT.

CDR3 in amino acids: CSAREGGGNTEAFF. CDR3 DNA: TGCAGTGCTAGAGAAGGGGGGGGGAACACTGAAGCTTTCTTT. This chain uses TRBV20-1 with TRBJ1-1; TRBD1 might be the D (6 bases). V was trimmed by 0 bases and J by 1 base, leaving 9 bases between them. From germline, CDR1 is DFQATT and CDR2 SNEGSKA (reference sequence). There are 14 residues in the CDR3.

There are many counts of this clonotype. The chain uses TRBV28 and TRBJ2-7; the match to TRBD1 covers 11 bases. The CDR3 length is 15 residues. J was trimmed by 3 bases and V by 5 bases; bases with no gene match: 6. CDR1 and CDR2 (germline): MDHEN, SYDVKM. CDR3 loop: CASSLGTGGVYEQYF. The CDR3 DNA reads as TGTGCCAGCAGTCTTGGGACAGGGGGAGTCTACGAGCAGTACTTC.

A note on this clonotype: An end of the junction differs from the germline gene, which may be a read error. The chain joins TRBV2 to TRBJ1-5; no clear D. Germline CDR1 SNHLY, CDR2 FYNNEI. This CDR3 contains 15 residues. The CDR3 is CASSEIQVFNQPPHF. DNA of the CDR3: TGTGCCAGCAGTGAAATCCAGGTCTTTAATCAGCCCCCGCATTTT.

This clonotype was picked up many times. The chain uses TRBV27 and TRBJ2-3; 11 nucleotides match TRBD2. Trimming at V came to 5 bases and at J to 3 bases, leaving 4 bases not matched to a gene. Germline CDR1 reads MNHEY; CDR2 reads SMNVEV (reference sequence). The CDR3 runs 15 residues. The CDR3 sequence is CASSIAGGRTDTQYF. Written as DNA, the CDR3 is TGTGCCAGCAGTATAGCGGGAGGGCGTACAGATACGCAGTATTTT.

This clonotype showed up many times. This rearrangement joins TRBV27 to TRBJ2-1; 7 bases align to TRBD1. The CDR3 spans 13 residues. After removal of 6 bases from V and 7 bases from J, the junction contained 6 bases not matched to a gene. Per germline, CDR1 MNHEY and CDR2 SMNVEV (reference sequence). The CDR3: CASSRQGRNEQFF. The DNA for the CDR3 is TGTGCCAGCAGCCGACAGGGTCGGAATGAGCAGTTCTTC.

At least ten counts were recorded for this clonotype. The CDR3 DNA reads as TGTGCCAGCAGCCACCCCGGGGGAGACGAGCAGTACTTC. It codes for CASSHPGGDEQYF. The V gene is TRBV7-8, the J gene TRBJ2-7, with D possibly matching TRBD2 (6 bases). Deletions cut 5 bases from V and 5 bases from J, with 13 bases between. Germline CDR1 and CDR2: SGHVS and FQNEAQ. The CDR3 totals 13 residues.

This clonotype was observed at least ten times. The rearrangement joins TRBV5-4 to TRBJ2-1; TRBD2 might be the D (7 bases). The V gene's germline CDR1 is SGHNT and CDR2 YYREEE (reference sequence). CDR3 length: 14 residues. Trimming took 4 bases from V and 3 from J, leaving 11 bases between them. The CDR3 sequence is CASSQGTIYNEQFF. CDR3 nucleotides: TGTGCCAGCAGCCAGGGGACTATCTACAATGAGCAGTTCTTC.

This clonotype was picked up many times. CDR3 region: CAMGGGEGQPQHF. CDR3 DNA: TGTGCCATGGGGGGCGGTGAGGGGCAGCCCCAGCATTTT. The chain couples TRBV10-3 to TRBJ1-5, with D possibly being TRBD1 (6 bases). This CDR3 comprises 13 residues. The V gene lost 9 bases and the J gene lost 7 bases, with 16 bases spanning the gap. In germline, CDR1 is ENHRY, CDR2 SYGVKD.

This clonotype has more than one count but fewer than ten. The chain combines TRBV27 with TRBJ1-2; D is uncertain. Germline V gene lookup returns CDR1 MNHEY and CDR2 SMNVEV (reference sequence). This CDR3 is 13 amino acids long. Trimming cost V 3 bases and J 4 bases, with 9 bases left between them. The CDR3 region is CASSFGPIYGYTF. DNA of the CDR3: TGTGCCAGCAGTTTCGGGCCGATCTATGGCTACACCTTC.

This clonotype was observed many times. The chain combines TRBV20-1 with TRBJ1-1; D gene ambiguous. The CDR3 has 13 residues. Looked up from germline, CDR1 is DFQATT and CDR2 is SNEGSKA (reference sequence). V dropped 0 bases and J dropped 1 base, with 6 bases sitting between them. CDR3 in DNA: TGCAGTGCTAGAGATAACCCGAACACTGAAGCTTTCTTT. Amino acids: CSARDNPNTEAFF.

This clonotype was observed many times. The chain is built from TRBV6-6 and TRBJ1-6; D is ambiguous. This CDR3 has 15 residues. The germline V and J ends were trimmed by 2 bases and 3 bases, with 8 bases remaining between them. From germline, CDR1 is MNHNY and CDR2 SVGAGI (reference sequence). CDR3: CASSYVLDYNSPLHF. The CDR3 DNA sequence: TGTGCCAGCAGTTACGTTTTGGACTATAATTCACCCCTCCACTTT.

The chain couples TRBV6-1 to TRBJ1-5, with 8 bases lining up with TRBD1. The CDR3 length is 16 residues. Germline V gene data show CDR1 as MNHNS and CDR2 as SASEGT. V was clipped by 5 bases and J by 3 bases; unmatched bases: 9. CDR3 DNA sequence: TGTGCCAGCAGTTCCTTCGACAGGGGTACCAATCAGCCCCAGCATTTT. It is translated as CASSSFDRGTNQPQHF.

Comment on this clonotype: At one of its ends the junction is not consistent with the germline gene, which may arise from a read error. The V and J genes are TRBV5-1 and TRBJ2-7; 7 bases align to TRBD2. CDR1 is SGHRS, CDR2 YFSETQ, per germline. The CDR3 has 14 amino acids. The CDR3 DNA reads TGTGCCAGCAGCTTAACAAGCGGGGACTACGAGCAGTACTTC. Encoded protein: CASSLTSGDYEQYF.

This clonotype has a count of ten or more. The chain links TRBV30 to TRBJ1-1; 7 nucleotides line up with TRBD1. Trimming removed 3 bases from V and 0 bases from J; junction bases left unmatched: 1. The germline V gene has CDR1 GTSNPN and CDR2 SVGIG (reference sequence). The CDR3 sequence is 13 residues long. The CDR3 nucleotides are TGTGCCTGGAGGGGACAGTTGAACACTGAAGCTTTCTTT. Protein sequence: CAWRGQLNTEAFF.

As concerns this clonotype: One end of the junction varies from germline; a read error may be responsible. The rearrangement joins TRBV2 to TRBJ1-4; 9 nucleotides match TRBD1. CDR1 is SNHLY, CDR2 FYNNEI, per germline. CDR3 length: 14 residues. The CDR3 bases are TGTGCCAGCACTGAACAGGGGGCTGGGGAAAAACTGTTTTTT. Translated, it gives CASTEQGAGEKLFF. The variable domain in full, with the rest retrieved from reference TRBV2 and TRBJ1-4, is EPEVTQTPSHQVTQMGQEVILRCVPISNHLYFYWYRQILGQKVEFLVSFYNNEISEKSEIFDDQFSVERPDGSNFTLKIRSTKLEDSAMYFCASTEQGAGEKLFFGSGTQLSVL.

The chain has TRBV19 and TRBJ1-2; D is unresolved. With 6 bases removed from V and 7 bases from J, the gap between germline ends came to 21 bases. Germline CDR1 and CDR2: LNHDA and SQIVND (reference sequence). The CDR3 runs 15 residues. The CDR3 loop is CASRRAGTSNSGYTF. CDR3 nucleotides: TGTGCCAGTAGGAGGGCAGGTACCTCAAATAGTGGCTACACCTTC. The full variable domain, rest sourced from reference TRBV19 and TRBJ1-2, is DGGITQSPKYLFRKEGQNVTLSCEQNLNHDAMYWYRQDPGQGLRLIYYSQIVNDFQKGDIAEGYSVSREKKESFPLTVTSAQKNPTAFYLCASRRAGTSNSGYTFGSGTRLTVV.

This clonotype was counted at least ten times. V and J are TRBV7-2 and TRBJ2-3, with 10 bases aligning to TRBD2. J was trimmed by 3 bases and V by 2 bases; bases with no gene match: 5. The CDR3 totals 16 residues. Germline loops: CDR1 SGHTA, CDR2 FQGNSA. This chain's CDR3 is CASSLKLAGATDTQYF. The DNA of the CDR3 is TGTGCCAGCAGCTTAAAGCTAGCGGGAGCGACAGATACGCAGTATTTT.

This clonotype was seen repeatedly, ten times or more. The chain uses TRBV7-2 and TRBJ1-1; no clear D. CDR3 length equals 13 residues. Germline CDR1 SGHTA, CDR2 FQGNSA. Trimming left V 3 bases short and J 11 bases short, with 16 bases between. The CDR3 nucleotides read TGTGCCAGCAGCTTTGACCAGAGGATGGAGGCTTTCTTT. Its translation is CASSFDQRMEAFF. The full variable domain, in which reference TRBV7-2 and TRBJ1-1 provide the parts outside the CDR3, is GAGVSQSPSNKVTEKGKDVELRCDPISGHTALYWYRQSLGQGLEFLIYFQGNSAPDKSGLPSDRFSAERTGGSVSTLTIQRTQQEDSAVYLCASSFDQRMEAFFGQGTRLTVV.